A selection of T cell receptor beta chains follows, all from one sample in a study of CXCR3-negative and CXCR3-positive naive CD8 T cells. One entry per CDR3 protein, without DNA, is what TCRdb gives after re-calling the 5' RACE reads. The sample totals 150,000 to 180,000 distinct CDR3 sequences. Sequenced material: naive CXCR3+ CD8+ T cells from blood. Receptors originate from a human donor in good health. Some clones in this sample may be carry-over from other donors' samples. The CDR3 runs from the conserved cysteine through the conserved F or W.

V gene	J gene	CDR3 protein
TRBV11-2	TRBJ2-1	CASSFSSGRVNEQFF
TRBV19	TRBJ1-6	CASSAGQTDSPLHF
TRBV7-8	TRBJ2-7	CASSFSGYRAYEQYF
TRBV6-2/TRBV6-3	TRBJ2-7	CASSLRVIYYEQYF
TRBV19	TRBJ2-7	CASSIDLGRVYEQYF
TRBV19	TRBJ1-1	CASSIITNTEAFF
TRBV5-6	TRBJ2-7	CASSWTRQEQYF
TRBV19	TRBJ2-1	CASSISNEQFF
TRBV28	TRBJ1-1	CASQAQTGNTEAFF
TRBV10-3	TRBJ1-2	CAISESPGNDYTF
TRBV7-9	TRBJ1-2	CASSSLWDSQYGYTF
TRBV7-9	TRBJ2-1	CASSLAPGTDLNEQFF
TRBV28	TRBJ2-7	CASSLFGGLVNEQYF
TRBV6-2/TRBV6-3	TRBJ1-1	CAVWEARDTEAFF
TRBV7-9	TRBJ2-3	CASSLPTLGQYF
TRBV28	TRBJ1-5	CASSASGTGHQPQHF
TRBV29-1	TRBJ2-1	CSVEDPGSLYNEQFF
TRBV5-6	TRBJ2-3	CASSLELAGALESDTQYF
TRBV28	TRBJ2-6	CASSLVRAGANVLTF
TRBV7-9	TRBJ1-5	CASSLGQGNNHF
TRBV28	TRBJ2-5	CASSFRIASQETQYF
TRBV7-9	TRBJ1-2	CASTVGGQGGYTF
TRBV7-9	TRBJ2-1	CASSYHDRDHEQFF
TRBV7-9	TRBJ2-3	CASSQGREVSDTQYF
TRBV5-1	TRBJ2-7	CASNFPGSSSSYEQYF
TRBV29-1	TRBJ2-3	CSVGTGVIDTQYF
TRBV3-1	TRBJ2-1	CASSQDNSYNEQFF
TRBV28	TRBJ2-7	CASSSLGNGGEQYF
TRBV28	TRBJ2-1	CASSLLSEEQFF
TRBV29-1	TRBJ2-7	CSVEESGTSNYEQYF